This TCR beta chain was captured in a study of post-analysis software for immune sequencing data (dated by TCRdb to 2015 to 2017). A note on the overall study: Recorded disease courses included relapsing-remitting, secondary progressive and progressive-relapsing multiple sclerosis, with some patients lacking subtype annotation. The patient repertoires were set against under 12 previously published healthy control repertoires from donors whose ages ranged from roughly 6 to 25 years. A subset of samples was prepared in parallel using single-end sample barcoding, then pooled and co-amplified after Illumina adapter ligation.

Library generation was performed with PCR. The listed sequencing device is Illumina HiSeq 2500. To reduce PCR and sequencing biases, unique molecular identifiers were built into the TCR beta cDNA libraries. Per 1 to 10 million input T cells, approximately 500,000 cDNA molecules were obtained, such that each molecule approximated one T cell. Patient libraries were prepared and sequenced with the same protocol used for the earlier healthy control dataset. Within a given batch, samples were prepared together, multiplexed and sequenced on the same HiSeq lane. Per the source publication's procedure: MIGEC handled the raw barcoded reads, throwing out single-read molecular identifier groups before consensus assembly and CDR3 extraction. VDJtools was used for post-analysis of the clonotype tables, with diversity normalized by down-sampling every dataset to the smallest sample size. To correct batch-related cross-sample contamination, repertoire overlap clustering matched CDR3 amino acid sequences but not nucleotide sequences. TCRdb redid the processing of the public reads, applying fastp at Q25 and MiXCR, and retained in-frame beta chains. When rows share a CDR3 protein, they turn into one entry using the most common DNA and genes. The V and J calls shown here were made by TCRdb, not taken from the authors' results. This sample has roughly 400,000 distinct CDR3 sequences in its table, and about 40% of those were observed once. The ten largest clones capture 6.5% to 8% of the sample.

The CDR3, from cysteine to phenylalanine, totals 13 residues. Kept here is only the CDR3 DNA, which spans 39 bases and is read in frame from base 1. General study outcomes and caveats: Strong co-clustering of samples prepared in the same batch was shown by direct clustering with F measure, prompting a batch-effect correction. Patients showed significantly higher frequencies than controls for about 5 TRBV segments, among them TRBV5-6, TRBV5-1 and TRBV20-1. Multiple sclerosis patients had significantly lower normalized Chao1 diversity than controls, a result that suggests substantial peripheral T-cell clonal expansion. The control group was slightly older than the multiple sclerosis patient group.

Comments on this clonotype: There is no known antigen for this receptor. Germline and junction disagree at one end, which may indicate a read error.

TCR beta repertoires were profiled from peripheral blood of under 15 young patients with multiple sclerosis to demonstrate the VDJtools post-analysis software. The multiple sclerosis patients were children and adolescents between about 6 and 16 years of age. Rearrangement joined TRBV12-3 or TRBV12-4 to TRBJ2-7; the D segment cannot be called with confidence. Specimen: blood. The clonotype originates from a girl aged 2 to 10 with multiple sclerosis. The CDR3 region has the sequence CASGLESSYEQYF. The DNA reads as follows: TGTGCCAGCGGTTTGGAGAGCTCCTACGAGCAGTACTTC.